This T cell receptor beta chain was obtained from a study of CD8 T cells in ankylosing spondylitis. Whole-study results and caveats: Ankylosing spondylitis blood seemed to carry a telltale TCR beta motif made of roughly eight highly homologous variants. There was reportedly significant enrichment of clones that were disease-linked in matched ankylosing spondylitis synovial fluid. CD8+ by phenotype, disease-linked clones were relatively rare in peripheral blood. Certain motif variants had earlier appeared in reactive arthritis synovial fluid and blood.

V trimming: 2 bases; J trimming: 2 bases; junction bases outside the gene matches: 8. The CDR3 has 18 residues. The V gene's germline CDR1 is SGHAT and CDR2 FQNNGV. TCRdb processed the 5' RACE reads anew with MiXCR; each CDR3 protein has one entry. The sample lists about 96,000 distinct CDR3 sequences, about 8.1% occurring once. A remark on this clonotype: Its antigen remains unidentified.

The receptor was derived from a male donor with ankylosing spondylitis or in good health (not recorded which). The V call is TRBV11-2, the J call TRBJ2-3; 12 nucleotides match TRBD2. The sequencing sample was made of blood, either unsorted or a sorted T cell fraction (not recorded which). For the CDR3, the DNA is TGTGCCAGCAGCTTATTAGCTAGCGGGGGGGGGAACACAGATACGCAGTATTTT. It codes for CASSLLASGGGNTDTQYF.